The 32 T cell receptor beta chains listed next were all sequenced from one sample in a study of blood T cell repertoires in COVID-19 (dated by TCRdb to the early 2020s). Library creation used the immunoSEQ multiplex PCR assay. Not all clones reach the TCRdb copy of this immuneACCESS table, which keeps in-frame sequences only. Checked studies attribute under half of the gap to unresolved V genes and leave the rest unexplained. The sample table records roughly 200,000 clones; 75% to 90% of these occur just once. Less than 9% of the sample is taken by the ten largest. Material: peripheral blood. The receptor set was obtained from a woman aged 55 to 70 with acute or convalescent COVID-19.

The chain carries TRBV19 and TRBJ2-1; D unresolved. Germline V gene sequence: CDR1 LNHDA, CDR2 SQIVND (reference sequence). CDR3 size: 16 residues. Trimming took 5 bases from V and 2 from J, leaving 16 bases between them. The DNA for the CDR3 is TGTGCCAGTAGTCGGTCTAGAAACGTACCCTACAATGAGCAGTTCTTC. Amino acids: CASSRSRNVPYNEQFF. The entire variable domain, with the rest obtained from reference TRBV19 and TRBJ2-1, is as follows: DGGITQSPKYLFRKEGQNVTLSCEQNLNHDAMYWYRQDPGQGLRLIYYSQIVNDFQKGDIAEGYSVSREKKESFPLTVTSAQKNPTAFYLCASSRSRNVPYNEQFFGPGTRLTVL.

The gene calls are TRBV27 and TRBJ1-6; TRBD1 might be the D (6 bases). The CDR3 is 16 amino acids. V lost 4 bases and J lost 7, with 17 bases in between. Germline V lookup: CDR1 MNHEY, CDR2 SMNVEV (reference sequence). The CDR3, as DNA: TGTGCCAGCAGTTCCCTAACAGGGTTGGGCAATTCACCCCTCCACTTT. It yields the protein CASSSLTGLGNSPLHF.

V usage is TRBV5-1 and J usage is TRBJ2-1; TRBD2 matches at 11 bases. This CDR3 region has 15 residues. Germline-derived CDR1 and CDR2 are SGHRS and YFSETQ. Losses at the gene ends were 0 bases for V and 8 bases for J; bases not matched to a gene: 4. CDR3 sequence: CASSLGLAGRDEQFF. CDR3 DNA: TGCGCCAGCAGCTTGGGACTAGCGGGACGCGATGAGCAGTTCTTC.

This clone appeared a single time. V usage is TRBV19 and J usage is TRBJ1-1; unclear D gene. Trimming took 3 bases from V and 6 from J, leaving 11 bases between them. CDR1 and CDR2 (germline): LNHDA, SQIVND (reference sequence). The CDR3 spans 13 residues. Here the CDR3 reads CASSILEGSEAFF. The CDR3 nucleotides are TGTGCCAGTAGTATTCTAGAGGGTTCTGAAGCTTTCTTT.

The V and J genes are TRBV7-8 and TRBJ1-4, with a weak D call TRBD1 (5 bases). Germline CDR1 SGHVS, CDR2 FQNEAQ. The length of the CDR3 is 15 residues. V gave up 5 bases and J gave up 7 bases, with 17 bases separating them. The DNA of the CDR3 is TGTGCCAGCAGCACCCTTAGGGGTCCGAGTGAAAAACTGTTTTTT. This encodes CASSTLRGPSEKLFF.

The V and J genes are TRBV2 and TRBJ1-6; D remains ambiguous. Germline CDR1 SNHLY, CDR2 FYNNEI. This CDR3 is 13 amino acids long. Trimming left V 2 bases short and J 7 bases short, with 6 bases between. The CDR3 nucleotides are TGTGCCAGCAGTGAAACCAGGAATTCACCCCTCCACTTT. Protein sequence: CASSETRNSPLHF.

In this sample, this clone turned up a few times. The chain recombines TRBV27 with TRBJ2-1; 8 bases fit TRBD1. V lost 6 bases to trimming and J lost 6 bases; unmatched junction nucleotides: 7. The germline V gene encodes CDR1 MNHEY and CDR2 SMNVEV (reference sequence). The CDR3 is 14 residues long. CDR3 residues: CASSVGTGGNEQFF. The CDR3 DNA reads TGTGCCAGCAGCGTCGGGACAGGCGGCAATGAGCAGTTCTTC.

The genes are TRBV5-1 and TRBJ1-3, with D uncertain. This CDR3 contains 13 residues. CDR1 SGHRS and CDR2 YFSETQ come from the germline V gene. The V and J ends lost 6 bases and 3 bases respectively, with 10 bases between them. In DNA form, the CDR3 reads TGCGCCAGCAAGATCGAGGGTGGAAACACCATATATTTT. Protein: CASKIEGGNTIYF.

The genes are TRBV6-5 and TRBJ1-3, with unresolved D. This CDR3 spans 13 amino acids. Germline V gene data show CDR1 as MNHEY and CDR2 as SVGAGI. The ends were cut back, 10 bases at V and 0 bases at J, with 10 bases in the middle. CDR3 bases: TGTGCCATCTCGACACTCTCTGGAAACACCATATATTTT. The encoded protein is CAISTLSGNTIYF.

This sequence joins TRBV2 and TRBJ1-1; D is unclear. This CDR3 contains 11 residues. The germline V and J ends were trimmed by 7 bases and 6 bases, with 9 bases remaining between them. The germline V gene has CDR1 SNHLY and CDR2 FYNNEI. This CDR3 is CASTQFSEAFF. Written as DNA, the CDR3 is TGTGCCAGCACCCAGTTCTCTGAAGCTTTCTTT.

V and J are TRBV9 and TRBJ2-1, with 9 bases lining up with TRBD2. The CDR3 spans 19 residues. J lost 0 bases, V lost 0 bases, and 10 bases had no gene match. CDR1 is SGDLS and CDR2 is YYNGEE in the germline V gene. The CDR3, as DNA: TGTGCCAGCAGCGTAGAATCGGGGACTAGCTCGCCCTCCTACAATGAGCAGTTCTTC. Its translation is CASSVESGTSSPSYNEQFF.

The chain recombines TRBV2 with TRBJ1-5; D perhaps matches TRBD1 (5 bases). Between the trimmed V and J ends, which lost 3 bases and 6 bases, there was a span of 15 bases. The CDR3 totals 15 residues. Germline V gene sequence: CDR1 SNHLY, CDR2 FYNNEI. CDR3 residues: CASSDGAGPPQPQHF. CDR3 DNA sequence: TGTGCCAGCAGTGATGGGGCAGGGCCCCCTCAGCCCCAGCATTTT.

V usage is TRBV28 and J usage is TRBJ1-2, with 8 bases identical to TRBD1. The CDR3 totals 16 residues. V dropped 5 bases and J dropped 2; count of bases not matched to a gene: 10. Germline loops: CDR1 MDHEN, CDR2 SYDVKM. Written as DNA, the CDR3 is TGTGCCAGCAGTCCCTTGGTCTGGACAGGGAACTATGGCTACACCTTC. Translated, it gives CASSPLVWTGNYGYTF.

V usage is TRBV28 and J usage is TRBJ2-2; D gene unclear. With 5 bases removed from V and 8 bases from J, the gap between germline ends came to 9 bases. CDR1 is MDHEN and CDR2 is SYDVKM in the germline V gene. The CDR3 loop spans 12 amino acids. CDR3 loop: CASSSWAGELFF. The CDR3 coding sequence is TGTGCCAGCAGTAGCTGGGCAGGGGAGCTGTTTTTT.

The chain carries TRBV27 and TRBJ2-3; D is possibly TRBD2 (6 bases). With 5 bases removed from V and 6 bases from J, the gap between germline ends came to 6 bases. Germline values: CDR1 MNHEY, CDR2 SMNVEV (reference sequence). This CDR3 spans 11 amino acids. The CDR3 is CASSLADTQYF. CDR3 DNA sequence: TGTGCCAGCAGTCTAGCGGATACGCAGTATTTT.

This rearrangement joins TRBV30 to TRBJ1-1; TRBD1 is a possible D gene (6 bases). The CDR3 contains 10 residues. V was clipped by 6 bases and J by 11 bases, with 13 bases between them. Germline CDR1 reads GTSNPN; CDR2 reads SVGIG (reference sequence). DNA for the CDR3: TGTGCCTGCCTACAGGGTCGGGCTTTCTTT. Amino acids: CACLQGRAFF. Combining the CDR3 with reference TRBV30 and TRBJ1-1 gives the whole variable domain SQTIHQWPATLVQPVGSPLSLECTVEGTSNPNLYWYRQAAGRGLQLLFYSVGIGQISSEVPQNLSASRPQDRQFILSSKKLLLSDSGFYLCACLQGRAFFGQGTRLTVV.

The chain combines TRBV14 with TRBJ2-7; weak D call: TRBD2 (6 bases). This CDR3 comprises 15 residues. CDR1 is SGHDN, CDR2 FVKESK, per germline. The V and J ends lost 2 bases and 6 bases respectively, with 17 bases between them. CDR3 in amino acids: CASSQMTRPGSEQYF. The CDR3 DNA reads TGTGCCAGCAGCCAAATGACTAGACCGGGGAGCGAGCAGTACTTC.

The chain is built from TRBV5-1 and TRBJ2-7; 10 bases agree with TRBD2. This CDR3 comprises 15 residues. V shed 0 bases and J 5 bases; nucleotides not matched to a gene: 5. CDR1 SGHRS and CDR2 YFSETQ come from the germline V gene. CDR3 residues: CASSLEGSGRNEQYF. The DNA of the CDR3 is TGCGCCAGCAGCTTGGAGGGTAGCGGGAGGAACGAGCAGTACTTC.

This clone was seen a few times. This chain links TRBV5-1 with TRBJ1-5; no clear D. CDR1 and CDR2 (germline): SGHRS, YFSETQ. CDR3 size: 13 residues. Between the trimmed V and J ends, which lost 0 bases and 6 bases, there was a span of 7 bases. The CDR3 sequence is CASSLARGQPQHF. For the CDR3, the DNA is TGCGCCAGCAGCTTGGCGCGTGGTCAGCCCCAGCATTTT. The variable domain in full, completed from reference TRBV5-1 and TRBJ1-5, reads KAGVTQTPRYLIKTRGQQVTLSCSPISGHRSVSWYQQTPGQGLQFLFEYFSETQRNKGNFPGRFSGRQFSNSRSEMNVSTLELGDSALYLCASSLARGQPQHFGDGTRLSIL.

The rearrangement joins TRBV18 to TRBJ1-1; unclear D gene. The CDR3 sequence is 14 residues long. The V gene's germline CDR1 is KGHSH and CDR2 LQKENI. Between the trimmed V and J ends, which lost 2 bases and 1 base, there was a span of 8 bases. The CDR3 DNA reads TGTGCCAGCTCACCAGGCAGGTCGAACACTGAAGCTTTCTTT. Translated: CASSPGRSNTEAFF.

The V gene is TRBV5-4, the J gene TRBJ2-2; tentative D call: TRBD1 (5 bases). Deletions cut 2 bases from V and 7 bases from J, with 12 bases between. Germline-derived CDR1 and CDR2 are SGHNT and YYREEE (reference sequence). The CDR3 consists of 14 residues. The CDR3 here is CASSFSGAGGELFF. CDR3 DNA: TGTGCCAGCAGCTTTTCTGGGGCCGGCGGGGAGCTGTTTTTT.

The chain joins TRBV6-5 to TRBJ2-5; D call uncertain. Deletions cut 6 bases from V and 4 bases from J, with 9 bases between. The CDR3 length is 12 residues. The germline gives CDR1 MNHEY, CDR2 SVGAGI. The CDR3 nucleotides are TGTGCCAGCAGCACCTTCGGAGAGACCCAGTACTTC. Amino acid sequence: CASSTFGETQYF.

The V and J genes are TRBV19 and TRBJ2-1; 8 nucleotides line up with TRBD1. The CDR3 spans 15 residues. Germline V gives CDR1 LNHDA, CDR2 SQIVND (reference sequence). Trimming took 5 bases from V and 8 from J; bases not matched to a gene: 11. CDR3 sequence: CASSLSRTGIHEQFF. The CDR3 nucleotides read TGTGCCAGTAGTCTCTCCCGGACAGGGATCCATGAGCAGTTCTTC.

A single count supports this clone. The chain recombines TRBV11-2 with TRBJ2-7, with D perhaps TRBD2 (6 bases). Trimming cost V 7 bases and J 3 bases, with 22 bases left between them. CDR1 is SGHAT, CDR2 FQNNGV, per germline. The CDR3 is made up of 16 amino acids. The CDR3 nucleotides read TGTGCCAGCACCCCGGGGAGGTCCGTAACCATCTACGAGCAGTACTTC. Encoded protein: CASTPGRSVTIYEQYF.

The chain uses TRBV11-3 and TRBJ2-2; 12 nucleotides match TRBD2. Germline CDR1 reads SGHNT; CDR2 reads YENEEA. The CDR3 contains 17 residues. J lost 6 bases, V lost 0 bases, and 5 bases had no gene match. The CDR3: CASSLDRLAGVSGELFF. In DNA, the CDR3 is TGTGCCAGCAGCTTAGATCGACTAGCGGGAGTCTCCGGGGAGCTGTTTTTT.

This clone was seen a few times. The V gene is TRBV5-1, the J gene TRBJ2-3, with TRBD1 matching over 7 bases. CDR1 is SGHRS and CDR2 is YFSETQ in the germline V gene. The CDR3 has 18 amino acids. Trimming took 0 bases from V and 2 from J; bases not matched to a gene: 12. The DNA for the CDR3 is TGCGCCAGCAGCTTGGCCGTCGAGGGGGCGAGATTCACAGATACGCAGTATTTT. It is translated as CASSLAVEGARFTDTQYF.

The V gene is TRBV6-1, the J gene TRBJ2-7; 13 bases are a match to TRBD2. V lost 2 bases and J lost 4; bases outside the gene matches: 14. The CDR3 spans 19 residues. Germline loops: CDR1 MNHNS, CDR2 SASEGT. The CDR3 loop reads CASSEYGLAGVGSSYEQYF. In DNA, the CDR3 is TGTGCCAGCAGTGAATATGGACTAGCGGGAGTTGGATCCTCGTACGAGCAGTACTTC.

The V and J genes are TRBV7-9 and TRBJ1-4; 8 bases match TRBD1. Trimming at V came to 5 bases and at J to 10 bases, leaving 9 bases not matched to a gene. CDR3 size: 14 residues. Germline CDR1 reads SEHNR; CDR2 reads FQNEAQ (reference sequence). CDR3 DNA: TGTGCCAGCAGCGACGGACAGGGTTCCACAAAACTGTTTTTT. Its protein is CASSDGQGSTKLFF.

The V and J genes are TRBV5-4 and TRBJ2-4; TRBD2 matches at 11 bases. The CDR3 has 19 amino acids. Germline V lookup: CDR1 SGHNT, CDR2 YYREEE (reference sequence). V shed 2 bases, J shed 1 base, and the junction held 11 bases outside the gene matches. CDR3 in DNA: TGTGCCAGCAGCTTTACTAGCGGGAGTCTGAATTTTGCCAAAAACATTCAGTACTTC. This translates into CASSFTSGSLNFAKNIQYF.

The rearrangement uses TRBV18 and TRBJ2-5; 13 bases fit TRBD2. Per the germline V gene, CDR1 is KGHSH and CDR2 is LQKENI. The CDR3 is made up of 19 amino acids. J gave up 0 bases and V 1 base, and 8 bases lay outside the gene matches. CDR3 sequence: CASSPLGRTSGGNQETQYF. As DNA, the CDR3 is TGTGCCAGCTCACCACTCGGACGGACTAGCGGGGGCAACCAAGAGACCCAGTACTTC.

This clone turned up a few times. This chain connects TRBV11-2 to TRBJ1-3; 8 nucleotides agree with TRBD1. CDR1 SGHAT and CDR2 FQNNGV come from the germline V gene. V lost 5 bases, J lost 4 bases, and 7 bases stayed unmatched. There are 15 residues in the CDR3. The CDR3 is CASSPDRVPGNTIYF. CDR3 DNA: TGTGCCAGCAGCCCGGACAGGGTACCGGGAAACACCATATATTTT. Variable domain in full (rest from reference TRBV11-2 and TRBJ1-3): EAGVAQSPRYKIIEKRQSVAFWCNPISGHATLYWYQQILGQGPKLLIQFQNNGVVDDSQLPKDRFSAERLKGVDSTLKIQPAKLEDSAVYLCASSPDRVPGNTIYFGEGSWLTVV.

This chain connects TRBV11-3 to TRBJ1-1, with D tentatively TRBD1 (5 bases). Germline lookup yields CDR1 SGHNT and CDR2 YENEEA. Trimming took off 5 bases at V and 5 bases at J, with 9 bases between the two ends. The CDR3 extends over 12 amino acids. CDR3 amino acids: CASSTQGTEAFF. The DNA of the CDR3 is TGTGCCAGCAGCACTCAGGGAACTGAAGCTTTCTTT.